Below, one TCR beta chain is given with its context. This clonotype was recorded many times. This receptor's antigen is unknown. Per-base quality was not reported, and no clone a single base away is much larger than it. The data stem from a study of Graves' ophthalmopathy and Graves' hyperthyroidism (dated by TCRdb to between 2018 and 2020). At the level of the whole study: Peripheral blood samples were taken at the time of initial diagnosis, before any treatment was given. To explore V-J signatures that separate ophthalmopathy from hyperthyroidism, a discovery set of about a hundred patients was enrolled, consisting of approximately 44 with ophthalmopathy and some 59 with stable hyperthyroidism. The approximately 100 discovery patients were divided at random into training and test sets in a 7:3 ratio. The independent validation cohort included 20 or so hyperthyroidism patients plus 17 patients who later progressed from hyperthyroidism to ophthalmopathy. In total, 135 blood samples were TCR-sequenced: approximately 42 ophthalmopathy, over 70 hyperthyroidism and some 17 hyperthyroidism-to-ophthalmopathy patients. In over five hyperthyroidism patients, T-cell repertoires of thyroid tissue and blood were compared. TCR beta repertoire signatures were used to distinguish Graves' ophthalmopathy from Graves' hyperthyroidism and to predict progression to ophthalmopathy. After sampling, hyperthyroidism patients received methimazole starting at 30 mg daily, and ophthalmopathy patients received high-dose intravenous methylprednisolone.

A patient counted as having stable hyperthyroidism if there was no progression to ophthalmopathy within 18 months of follow-up. Hyperthyroidism patients were newly diagnosed, were aged 18 to 65 years, and had a disease duration under 2 months. Patients with other autoimmune diseases, uncontrolled infections, pregnancy or lactation were excluded. Clinical symptoms, serum thyroxine, TRAb, thyroid ultrasound and orbital computed tomography formed the basis of the diagnosis. Using Ficoll-Paque density gradient centrifugation, PBMCs were isolated from over 8.5 ml of fresh peripheral blood. Total RNA was extracted using Trizol reagent, and RNA quality was checked on an Agilent 2100 Bioanalyzer. For repertoire sequencing, the TCR beta CDR3 regions were amplified from RNA transcripts. A first-round RT-PCR used HTBI primers with the Qiagen OneStep RT-PCR kit, followed by a second-round multiplex PCR, size selection and purification. Libraries were sequenced on an Illumina HiSeq2000 using paired-end 100 bp reads. As for the authors' bioinformatics: SOAPnuke was used for read processing, and reads with adapters, uncalled bases, a mean Phred below 15, or no exact constant-primer or identifier match were discarded. COPE v1.2.5 was used to merge high-quality paired reads. Each unique nucleotide sequence was defined as a clonotype, and clonotypes were aligned to IMGT TRB V, D and J references with MiTCR v1.1. Only V-J combinations with frequency above 0.0001 were analysed, covering 99% to 99.2% of repertoires. A TCR clonal expansion and chaos score per V-J combination was defined as the ratio of F50 clonal expansion to chaos observed in the TCRdist matrix. Welch's t-statistics and random forest were used to narrow the features down to more than 10 V-J combinations, which were then fed into a naive Bayes classifier. The similarity between thyroid and blood repertoires was quantified using the Morisita-Horn index. TCRdb cleaned the public reads at Q25 with fastp, built clones with MiXCR and kept in-frame beta chains. Here each entry gathers all rows of one CDR3 protein and keeps the most common genes and DNA. Here the V and J calls rest on TCRdb's processing, not on the authors' analysis. The sample table contains roughly 400,000 distinct CDR3 sequences; only one count was recorded for just over 15% of them. The top ten hold 5.5% to 8% of the sample.

From the germline V gene, CDR1 is MNHEY and CDR2 is SVGEGT. The CDR3, cysteine through phenylalanine, is 14 amino acids long. Only the CDR3 part of the read is kept: 42 bases, read in frame from the first base. Germline trimming amounts to 7 bases on V and 1 base on J, with 6 as the count of junction bases outside the gene matches. Broader findings and caveats from the paper: Most of the expanded thyroid clonotypes with a frequency above 0.001 were also detected in blood, and it was suggested that the thyroid immune response may be reflected by blood repertoires. Sample size was not statistically predetermined, and group allocation was not concealed from the investigators. In validation, the model predicted ophthalmopathy progression with about 70% sensitivity and roughly 72% specificity; some 13 predicted patients were CT-confirmed with GO in a median of approximately six months. In cross-validation, the 13-signature model distinguished ophthalmopathy from stable hyperthyroidism with less than 90% sensitivity and about 81% specificity, while in the test set the corresponding values were about 80% and 75%.

This clonotype was obtained from a woman aged 18 to 35 with stable Graves' hyperthyroidism. Donor details come from another sample of the same person, matched by shared clones. Here the chain combines TRBV6-2 or TRBV6-3 and TRBJ2-7, with 8 middle bases fitting TRBD1. The sequenced material came from peripheral blood. At the DNA level, the sequence is TGTGCCAGCACCAAGGACAGGGAGTCCTACGAGCAGTACTTC. Its translation is CASTKDRESYEQYF.